The source of this TCR beta chain is a study of cytomegalovirus exposure and HLA in healthy donors. Worth noting for this clone: Antigen specificity is unknown.

Findings and caveats of the study: Reportedly, diagnosis of cytomegalovirus status by the classifier showed high specificity and sensitivity.

The PCR made use of 60 Vbeta and 13 Jbeta primers. Original handling: It was a later analysis that counted 75 million to 90 million unique TCR beta chains, of which some 9.9 million were shared. Measured with immunoSEQ multiplex PCR; TCRdb has only the in-frame clones, and not every one. The V and J calls and the clone size are those of that table, but D and trimming were determined from the DNA. The repertoire holds some 130,000 clones, with about 80% as singletons. Material for sequencing was PBMCs. The receptor was isolated from a male donor in good health and CMV-seropositive.

The CDR3 region has the DNA TGTGCCAGCAGCCAGTACCTACAGGGGGCATATGGCTACACCTTC. This encodes CASSQYLQGAYGYTF. V and J are TRBV14 and TRBJ1-2; 9 bases fit TRBD1. The length of the CDR3 is 15 residues. The germline gives CDR1 SGHDN, CDR2 FVKESK. Trimming removed 3 bases from V and 5 bases from J; junction bases left unmatched: 7.